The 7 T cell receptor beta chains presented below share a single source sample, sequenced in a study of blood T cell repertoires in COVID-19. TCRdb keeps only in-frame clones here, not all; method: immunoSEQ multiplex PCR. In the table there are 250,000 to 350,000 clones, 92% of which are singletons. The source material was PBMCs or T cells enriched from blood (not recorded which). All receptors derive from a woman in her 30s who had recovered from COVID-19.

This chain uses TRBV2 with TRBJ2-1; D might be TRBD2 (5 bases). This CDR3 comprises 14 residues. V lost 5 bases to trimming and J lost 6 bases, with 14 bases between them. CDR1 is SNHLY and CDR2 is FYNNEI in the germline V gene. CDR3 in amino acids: CASSTLAVGNEQFF. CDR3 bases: TGTGCCAGCAGTACCCTAGCTGTAGGCAATGAGCAGTTCTTC.

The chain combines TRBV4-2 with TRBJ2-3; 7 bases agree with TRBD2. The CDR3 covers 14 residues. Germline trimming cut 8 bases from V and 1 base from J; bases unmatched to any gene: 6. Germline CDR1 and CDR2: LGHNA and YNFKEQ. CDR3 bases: TGTGCCAGCGCACCCAGCGGGGGCACAGATACGCAGTATTTT. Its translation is CASAPSGGTDTQYF.

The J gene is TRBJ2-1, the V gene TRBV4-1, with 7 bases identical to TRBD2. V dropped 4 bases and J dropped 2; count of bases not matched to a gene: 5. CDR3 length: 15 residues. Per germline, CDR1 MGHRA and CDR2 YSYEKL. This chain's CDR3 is CASSPLSGPYNEQFF. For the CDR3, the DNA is TGCGCCAGCAGCCCGCTTAGCGGGCCCTACAATGAGCAGTTCTTC.

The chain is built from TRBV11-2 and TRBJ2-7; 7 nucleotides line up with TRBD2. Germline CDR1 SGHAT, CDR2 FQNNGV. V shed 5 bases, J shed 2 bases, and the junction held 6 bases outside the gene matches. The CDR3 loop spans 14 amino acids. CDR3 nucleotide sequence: TGTGCCAGCAGCCCGAGCGGGATAACCTACGAGCAGTACTTC. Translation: CASSPSGITYEQYF.

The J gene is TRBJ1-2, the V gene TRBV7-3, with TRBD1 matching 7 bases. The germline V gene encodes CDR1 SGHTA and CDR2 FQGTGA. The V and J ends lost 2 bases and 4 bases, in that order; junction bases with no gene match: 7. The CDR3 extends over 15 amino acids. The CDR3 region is CASSLWMGQSYGYTF. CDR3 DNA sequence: TGTGCCAGCAGCTTATGGATGGGACAGTCCTATGGCTACACCTTC.

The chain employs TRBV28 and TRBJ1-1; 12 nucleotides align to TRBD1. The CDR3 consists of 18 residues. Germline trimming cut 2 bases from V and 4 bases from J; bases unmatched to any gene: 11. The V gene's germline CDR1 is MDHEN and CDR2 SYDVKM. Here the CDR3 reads CASSLHGPGQGALTEAFF. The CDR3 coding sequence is TGTGCCAGCAGTTTACACGGTCCGGGACAGGGGGCTCTCACTGAAGCTTTCTTT.

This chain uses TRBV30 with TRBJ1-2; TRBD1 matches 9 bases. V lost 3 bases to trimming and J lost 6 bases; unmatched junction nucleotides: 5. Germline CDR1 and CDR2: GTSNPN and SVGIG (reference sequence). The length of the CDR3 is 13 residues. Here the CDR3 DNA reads TGTGCCTGGAGACGCGGGACAGGGAATGGCTACACCTTC. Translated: CAWRRGTGNGYTF.